This passage covers 15 T cell receptor beta chains from one sample sequenced in a study of T cell changes during pregnancy in multiple sclerosis. Only in-frame clones appear in the TCRdb table, and some are missing; sequencing was by immunoSEQ multiplex PCR. The sample includes some 46,000 clones, 92% of them seen just once. Sequenced here: peripheral blood, sampled in the third trimester of pregnancy. Receptors originate from a female donor with multiple sclerosis, enrolled in a pregnancy study.

The CDR3 loop reads CSVVRSSGRAYNEQFF. The DNA of the CDR3 is TGCAGCGTTGTCCGGTCTAGCGGGAGAGCCTACAATGAGCAGTTCTTC. This chain uses TRBV29-1 with TRBJ2-1, with 10 bases fitting TRBD2. V gave up 4 bases and J gave up 2 bases; unmatched junction bases: 8. CDR3 length: 16 amino acids. Germline-derived CDR1 and CDR2 are SQVTM and ANQGSEA.

In this sample, this clone turned up a few times. The J gene is TRBJ2-7, the V gene TRBV6-4, with D uncertain. Germline loops: CDR1 MRHNA, CDR2 SNTAGT. The CDR3 loop spans 12 amino acids. V lost 6 bases and J lost 5, with 11 bases in between. The CDR3: CASSPYRHEQYF. In nucleotides, the CDR3 is TGTGCCAGCAGCCCCTACCGTCACGAGCAGTACTTC.

The chain links TRBV7-9 to TRBJ1-1; 12 positions agree with TRBD1. J gave up 6 bases and V 5 bases, and 7 bases lay outside the gene matches. Germline loops: CDR1 SEHNR, CDR2 FQNEAQ (reference sequence). The CDR3 spans 15 residues. The CDR3 nucleotides are TGTGCCAGCAGCGACTCGGGACAGGGGGCTGCTGAAGCTTTCTTT. Protein sequence: CASSDSGQGAAEAFF.

CDR3 nucleotides: TGCGCCAGCAGCCAGGGACAGGGGTCAGGTGGCTACACCTTC. Encoded protein: CASSQGQGSGGYTF. This sequence joins TRBV4-3 and TRBJ1-2; 10 bases fit TRBD1. Trimming cost V 3 bases and J 7 bases; bases outside gene matches: 5. The V gene's germline CDR1 is LGHNA and CDR2 YSLEER. This CDR3 comprises 14 residues.

This rearrangement joins TRBV6-5 to TRBJ2-7; TRBD2 matches 7 bases. In germline, CDR1 is MNHEY, CDR2 SVGAGI. The CDR3 spans 14 residues. V was pared by 4 bases and J by 1 base, with 4 bases of the junction left unmatched. DNA for the CDR3: TGTGCCAGCAGTTCTAAGCGGGGATCCTACGAGCAGTACTTC. It yields the protein CASSSKRGSYEQYF.

V and J are TRBV11-1 and TRBJ1-3; no clear D gene. Per germline, CDR1 SGHAT and CDR2 FQDESV (reference sequence). Deletions cut 5 bases from V and 0 bases from J, with 14 bases between. The CDR3 is 16 residues long. For the CDR3, the DNA is TGTGCCAGCAGCCATGACCGACACAGCTCTGGAAACACCATATATTTT. This sequence encodes CASSHDRHSSGNTIYF.

The gene calls are TRBV5-1 and TRBJ2-2, with 8 nucleotides matching TRBD1. Per germline, CDR1 SGHRS and CDR2 YFSETQ. The V gene end was trimmed by 3 bases and the J gene end by 1 base; junction bases not matched to a gene: 8. The CDR3 is 17 residues long. The CDR3 protein is CASSSKQTGVNTGELFF. In DNA, the CDR3 is TGCGCCAGCAGCTCTAAACAGACAGGGGTGAACACCGGGGAGCTGTTTTTT. Complete variable domain (other parts from reference TRBV5-1 and TRBJ2-2): KAGVTQTPRYLIKTRGQQVTLSCSPISGHRSVSWYQQTPGQGLQFLFEYFSETQRNKGNFPGRFSGRQFSNSRSEMNVSTLELGDSALYLCASSSKQTGVNTGELFFGEGSRLTVL.

V and J are TRBV11-2 and TRBJ1-4, with unresolved D. V was clipped by 7 bases and J by 0 bases, with 12 bases between them. CDR3 length: 15 amino acids. The V gene's germline CDR1 is SGHAT and CDR2 FQNNGV. As DNA, the CDR3 is TGTGCCAGCACCAAAAGCACAGCAACTAATGAAAAACTGTTTTTT. Its translation: CASTKSTATNEKLFF. The full variable domain, rest sourced from reference TRBV11-2 and TRBJ1-4, is EAGVAQSPRYKIIEKRQSVAFWCNPISGHATLYWYQQILGQGPKLLIQFQNNGVVDDSQLPKDRFSAERLKGVDSTLKIQPAKLEDSAVYLCASTKSTATNEKLFFGSGTQLSVL.

The rearrangement joins TRBV29-1 to TRBJ1-2; no firm D call. Per germline, CDR1 SQVTM and CDR2 ANQGSEA. CDR3 length equals 12 residues. Trimming took off 4 bases at V and 3 bases at J, with 9 bases between the two ends. In DNA form, the CDR3 reads TGCAGCGTTGTGGCTGAAGACTATGGCTACACCTTC. Translated: CSVVAEDYGYTF.

The chain has TRBV9 and TRBJ2-4; weak D call: TRBD1 (5 bases). Trimming removed 3 bases at V and 8 bases at J, with 15 bases between. The CDR3 runs 14 residues. Germline CDR1 SGDLS, CDR2 YYNGEE. The CDR3 sequence is CASSALQGSHIQYF. The CDR3 nucleotides read TGTGCCAGCAGCGCACTGCAGGGTAGCCACATTCAGTACTTC.

The chain joins TRBV15 to TRBJ1-2; 8 bases agree with TRBD1. CDR3 length equals 17 residues. In germline, CDR1 is LNHNV, CDR2 YYDKDF (reference sequence). With 0 bases clipped from V and 7 bases from J, the junction kept 13 bases outside the gene matches. For the CDR3, the DNA is TGTGCCACCAGCAGAGATCGGGTAGCAGGGGGCAGGGCTGGCTACACCTTC. Its protein product is CATSRDRVAGGRAGYTF.

The rearrangement links TRBV12-5 to TRBJ2-5; TRBD1 might be the D (6 bases). The CDR3 length is 15 residues. The V and J ends lost 0 bases and 5 bases respectively, with 13 bases between them. Germline V gene sequence: CDR1 LGHNT, CDR2 FRNRAP. Here the CDR3 DNA reads TGTGCTAGTGGTTTGGTAACGGGACAAACGGAGACCCAGTACTTC. It is translated as CASGLVTGQTETQYF.

CDR3 nucleotide sequence: TGTGCCAGCAACCAAGGACAGGGCGCCTACGAGCAGTACTTC. As protein: CASNQGQGAYEQYF. The chain carries TRBV28 and TRBJ2-7, with 8 bases fitting TRBD1. Germline CDR1 reads MDHEN; CDR2 reads SYDVKM. Losses at the gene ends were 7 bases for V and 2 bases for J; bases not matched to a gene: 7. The CDR3 runs to 14 residues.

The V and J genes are TRBV4-1 and TRBJ2-3; 13 positions match TRBD2. The CDR3 extends over 16 amino acids. Unmatched junction bases numbered 3, after V lost 3 bases and J lost 3 bases. Germline CDR1 and CDR2: MGHRA and YSYEKL. CDR3 sequence (DNA): TGCGCCAGCAGCCAGGGACTAGCGGGACTTACAGATACGCAGTATTTT. Amino acids: CASSQGLAGLTDTQYF.

The chain links TRBV5-1 to TRBJ2-7, with a possible D match to TRBD1 (5 bases). Trimming pared 2 bases from V and 3 bases from J, leaving 12 bases between. The CDR3 spans 14 residues. From germline, CDR1 is SGHRS and CDR2 YFSETQ. CDR3 DNA sequence: TGCGCCAGCAGCTTAGTAGGGGTTGGCTACGAGCAGTACTTC. Protein sequence: CASSLVGVGYEQYF.